This T cell receptor beta chain comes out of a study of shared clonotypes between healthy human individuals. Study observations and caveats: Clonotypes shared by all four sorted-subset donors had higher generation probabilities than non-shared clonotypes.

V dropped 6 bases and J dropped 3 bases, with 11 bases sitting between them. This CDR3 comprises 14 residues. The germline gives CDR1 LNHDA, CDR2 SQIVND (reference sequence). Many counts were recorded for this clone. Its antigen is undetermined. Each of the donors was a healthy adult who was HIV-negative and had not had a recent acute infection or vaccination. Within Nashville, Tennessee resided all donors, each a Caucasian adult. Genomic DNA of every subset was divided equally among multiple immunoSEQ plates. Clones were sequenced by immunoSEQ multiplex PCR, and TCRdb holds only the in-frame ones, with some missing. This sample has 950,000 to 1,300,000 clones, with 70% to 80% found just once.

The rearrangement joins TRBV19 to TRBJ2-2, with D perhaps TRBD1 (6 bases). The sequenced material came from memory CD4+ T cells sorted from blood. The subset was: CD45RA-negative fraction. This clonotype was obtained from a man in his late teens or twenties in good health. The chain's CDR3 is CASRQGEYTGELFF. In nucleotides, the CDR3 is TGTGCCAGTAGACAGGGAGAGTACACCGGGGAGCTGTTTTTT.